The clone carrying this TCR beta chain was detected only once. Germline CDR1 is GTSNPN and CDR2 is SVGIG (reference sequence). Trimming left V 1 base short and J 4 bases short, with 20 bases between. The CDR3 length is 17 residues. This record belongs to a study of blood T cell repertoires in COVID-19. Method: immunoSEQ multiplex PCR; TCRdb's copy keeps in-frame clones and lacks some. The repertoire holds fewer than 200,000 clones, around 82% seen once, with roughly 18% in the top ten. The sample consisted of peripheral blood. This chain joins TRBV30 and TRBJ1-5, with D perhaps TRBD1 (5 bases). This sequence originates from a woman in her sixties or seventies who had recovered from COVID-19. CDR3 sequence reads: CAWSGPGGADPNQPQHF. In nucleotides, the CDR3 is TGTGCCTGGAGTGGACCGGGTGGGGCGGACCCTAATCAGCCCCAGCATTTT.